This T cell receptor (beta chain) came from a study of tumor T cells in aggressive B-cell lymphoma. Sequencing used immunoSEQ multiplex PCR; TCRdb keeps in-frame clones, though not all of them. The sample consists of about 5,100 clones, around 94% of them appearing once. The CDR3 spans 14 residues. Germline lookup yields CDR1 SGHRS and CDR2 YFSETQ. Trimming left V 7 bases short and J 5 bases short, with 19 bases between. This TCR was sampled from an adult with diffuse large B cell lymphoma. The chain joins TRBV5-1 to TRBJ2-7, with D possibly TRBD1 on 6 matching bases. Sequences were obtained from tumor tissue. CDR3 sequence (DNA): TGCGCCAGCGCCATCTCGGATCACAGGGACGAGCAGTACTTC. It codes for CASAISDHRDEQYF.